The entry that follows covers one T cell receptor beta chain sequence. The antigen is undetermined. This entry comes from a study of shared clonotypes between healthy human individuals. Regarding the study as a whole: In a handful of donors, approximately 5% of naive CD4 clonotypes appeared in common. A small donor pool kept down the genetic and exposure-history diversity that was represented.

Using immunoSEQ multiplex PCR, the repertoire was profiled, and TCRdb retains in-frame clones only, with some absent. The sample lists hundreds of thousands of clones, about 96% occurring once. CD45RO-negative cells were positively selected for CCR7, leaving out terminally differentiated effector memory CD45RA+ cells. Healthy HIV-negative adults with no recent acute infections or vaccinations were recruited as donors. The CDR3 runs to 15 residues. Per the germline V gene, CDR1 is SEHNR and CDR2 is FQNEAQ (reference sequence). Trimming cost V 5 bases and J 4 bases; bases outside gene matches: 4. Input material: naive CD8+ T cells sorted from blood. The source is a woman aged 25 to 39 in good health. The V gene is TRBV7-9, the J gene TRBJ2-4; TRBD2 agrees at 11 bases. CDR3 sequence (DNA): TGTGCCAGCAGCGATGGGACTAGCGGAAAAAACATTCAGTACTTC. As protein: CASSDGTSGKNIQYF.